One sample yielded the 14 T cell receptor beta chains listed below, sequenced in a study of T cells after yellow fever vaccination. TCRdb recomputed calls from the 5' RACE reads with MiXCR, one row per CDR3 protein. The table records hundreds of thousands of distinct CDR3 sequences, 7.5% to 9% of them present only once. This specimen consisted of CD4+ T cells sorted from PBMCs, obtained 5 days after the yellow fever booster vaccination. The receptors originated from a young man who received the YFV17D yellow fever vaccine.

V usage is TRBV5-1 and J usage is TRBJ1-1, with no clear D. The germline V gene has CDR1 SGHRS and CDR2 YFSETQ. V dropped 4 bases and J dropped 1 base, with 14 bases sitting between them. The CDR3 sequence is 15 residues long. The CDR3, as DNA: TGCGCCAGCAGCGAAGGCCCAGCTACGAACACTGAAGCTTTCTTT. Protein sequence: CASSEGPATNTEAFF. The whole variable domain, filled in from reference TRBV5-1 and TRBJ1-1, reads KAGVTQTPRYLIKTRGQQVTLSCSPISGHRSVSWYQQTPGQGLQFLFEYFSETQRNKGNFPGRFSGRQFSNSRSEMNVSTLELGDSALYLCASSEGPATNTEAFFGQGTRLTVV.

This clonotype showed up just a few times. The rearrangement uses TRBV2 and TRBJ1-5; unclear D gene. The germline V and J ends were trimmed by 5 bases and 12 bases, with 14 bases remaining between them. The CDR3 consists of 12 residues. From germline, CDR1 is SNHLY and CDR2 FYNNEI. For the CDR3, the DNA is TGTGCCAGCAGTAATGACGACCCCGGCCAGCATTTT. This translates into CASSNDDPGQHF.

The J gene is TRBJ2-5, the V gene TRBV20-1; either TRBD1 or TRBD2 may supply D (7 bases each). The CDR3 is made up of 13 amino acids. With 6 bases removed from V and 5 bases from J, the gap between germline ends came to 16 bases. Germline V gene lookup returns CDR1 DFQATT and CDR2 SNEGSKA (reference sequence). This chain's CDR3 is CSATRGGWETQYF. In DNA, the CDR3 is TGCAGTGCGACCAGGGGGGGTTGGGAGACCCAGTACTTC.

This chain joins TRBV9 and TRBJ2-1, with a tentative D call TRBD2 (5 bases). This CDR3 is built from 14 residues. Trimming stripped 0 bases from V and 9 bases from J, with 13 bases between. Per germline, CDR1 SGDLS and CDR2 YYNGEE. The CDR3 loop is CASSVDAPGIEQFF. DNA of the CDR3: TGTGCCAGCAGCGTAGATGCCCCGGGGATTGAGCAGTTCTTC.

The V and J genes are TRBV3-1 and TRBJ2-1; D gene ambiguous. Trimming removed 3 bases from V and 0 bases from J, with 9 bases in between. This CDR3 spans 15 amino acids. The V gene's germline CDR1 is LGHDT and CDR2 YNNKEL (reference sequence). DNA of the CDR3: TGTGCCAGCAGCCAGAACAGAGGCTCCTACAATGAGCAGTTCTTC. Its translation is CASSQNRGSYNEQFF.

The genes are TRBV5-1 and TRBJ1-4, with D perhaps matching TRBD1 (5 bases). Germline CDR1 and CDR2: SGHRS and YFSETQ. This CDR3 has 13 residues. The V and J ends lost 5 bases and 3 bases respectively, with 8 bases between them. Written as DNA, the CDR3 is TGCGCCAGCAGGCCGGGGGCTAATGAAAAACTGTTTTTT. The encoded protein is CASRPGANEKLFF.

The chain recombines TRBV12-3 or TRBV12-4 with TRBJ2-7; TRBD2 matches at 10 bases. This CDR3 contains 14 residues. Losses at the gene ends were 5 bases for V and 0 bases for J; bases not matched to a gene: 1. DNA of the CDR3: TGTGCCAGCAGTCCTAGCGGGGGCTCCTACGAGCAGTACTTC. Translating it yields CASSPSGGSYEQYF.

This clonotype has ten or more counts. The chain employs TRBV5-1 and TRBJ2-1; 7 bases are shared with TRBD1. Germline V gene lookup returns CDR1 SGHRS and CDR2 YFSETQ. CDR3 length: 15 residues. The junction had 14 bases not matched to a gene; V was cut back by 4 bases and J by 10 bases. The CDR3 sequence: CASSTGQLDGLEQFF. The CDR3 coding sequence is TGCGCCAGCAGCACGGGACAGCTTGACGGGTTAGAGCAGTTCTTC.

At least ten counts were recorded for this clonotype. The chain couples TRBV6-2 or TRBV6-3 to TRBJ2-1; a weak D match, TRBD2 (6 bases). The CDR3 extends over 17 amino acids. V lost 0 bases to trimming and J lost 4 bases, with 16 bases between them. Germline V CDR1 and CDR2: MNHEY, SVGEGT. The CDR3 loop is CASSYSDVSGIYNEQFF. DNA for the CDR3: TGTGCCAGCAGTTACTCCGATGTTAGCGGAATATACAATGAGCAGTTCTTC.

V usage is TRBV6-5 and J usage is TRBJ1-2; 9 nucleotides agree with TRBD1. Per the germline V gene, CDR1 is MNHEY and CDR2 is SVGAGI. The junction had 10 bases not matched to a gene; V was cut back by 6 bases and J by 8 bases. The CDR3 covers 14 residues. CDR3 in DNA: TGTGCCAGCAGGAACGCCGGGACAGGGTACGGCTACACCTTC. Translation gives CASRNAGTGYGYTF.

This clonotype was picked up many times. The J gene is TRBJ2-1, the V gene TRBV9; either TRBD1 or TRBD2 may fit D (6 bases each). V lost 5 bases, J lost 0 bases, and 15 bases lay in between. The germline V gene encodes CDR1 SGDLS and CDR2 YYNGEE. There are 16 residues in the CDR3. The DNA for the CDR3 is TGTGCCAGCAGTGAGAACGGGGGCAGCTCCTACAATGAGCAGTTCTTC. Translation gives CASSENGGSSYNEQFF.

This chain joins TRBV2 and TRBJ2-2; TRBD1 aligns across 10 bases. Germline V gene lookup returns CDR1 SNHLY and CDR2 FYNNEI. With 7 bases clipped from V and 5 bases from J, the junction kept 4 bases outside the gene matches. The CDR3 covers 14 residues. CDR3 region: CASNGQGVTGELFF. DNA for the CDR3: TGTGCCAGCAACGGACAGGGGGTAACCGGGGAGCTGTTTTTT. Full variable domain (missing parts from reference TRBV2 and TRBJ2-2): EPEVTQTPSHQVTQMGQEVILRCVPISNHLYFYWYRQILGQKVEFLVSFYNNEISEKSEIFDDQFSVERPDGSNFTLKIRSTKLEDSAMYFCASNGQGVTGELFFGEGSRLTVL.

This clonotype came up a few times. V and J are TRBV15 and TRBJ1-1, with 7 bases aligning to TRBD1. CDR1 LNHNV and CDR2 YYDKDF come from the germline V gene (reference sequence). The junction had 2 bases not matched to a gene; V was cut back by 3 bases and J by 1 base. CDR3 length equals 14 residues. DNA of the CDR3: TGTGCCACCAGCAGCAGGACAGGGAACACTGAAGCTTTCTTT. Translation: CATSSRTGNTEAFF.

This clonotype has a count of ten or more. The V call is TRBV29-1, the J call TRBJ2-3; possible D gene TRBD2, 7 bases. Germline values: CDR1 SQVTM, CDR2 ANQGSEA. This CDR3 contains 14 residues. Trimming stripped 3 bases from V and 2 bases from J, with 12 bases between. The CDR3 sequence is CSVDPGDYTDTQYF. DNA for the CDR3: TGCAGCGTTGACCCAGGGGACTACACAGATACGCAGTATTTT.